A selection of T cell receptor beta chains follows, all from one sample in a study of OX40 agonist ivuxolimab in advanced cancers. The repertoire was sequenced with immunoSEQ multiplex PCR; TCRdb's copy has only in-frame clones and lacks some. The table records around 67,000 clones, 83% of them present only once. Sequences were derived from CD4+ or CD8+ T cells sorted from blood, sampled in a trial of the OX40 agonist ivuxolimab. Receptors originate from an adult with an advanced solid tumor such as melanoma, head and neck, liver or kidney cancer. Each CDR3 is given with its conserved first and last residue. D genes are given only for firm matches. Some rows have no size entry. The others give once, few or many, or a class for an expanded clone.

V gene	J gene	clone size	D gene	CDR3 protein	CDR3 DNA
TRBV5-4	TRBJ2-7	.	.	CASSPGPNEQYF	TGTGCCAGCAGCCCAGGCCCAAACGAGCAGTACTTC
TRBV9	TRBJ2-1	.	.	CASSEQGNNEQFF	TGTGCCAGCAGTGAACAGGGAAACAATGAGCAGTTCTTC
TRBV21-1	TRBJ2-5	.	.	CARVTSGVVQETQYF	TGTGCCAGGGTAACTAGCGGAGTTGTTCAAGAGACCCAGTACTTC
TRBV7-2	TRBJ2-1	.	.	CASTAVASRNEQFF	TGTGCCAGCACCGCGGTGGCTAGCCGGAATGAGCAGTTCTTC
TRBV5-6	TRBJ2-5	.	TRBD2	CASSLEGLVETQYF	TGTGCCAGCAGCTTGGAGGGACTAGTAGAGACCCAGTACTTC
TRBV2	TRBJ2-3	.	TRBD2	CASSFGGGAQDTQYF	TGTGCCAGCAGTTTTGGCGGGGGGGCCCAAGATACGCAGTATTTT
TRBV6-4	TRBJ1-5	.	.	CASSLDSSQPQHF	TGTGCCAGCAGTCTGGACAGTTCTCAGCCCCAGCATTTT
TRBV4-1	TRBJ1-2	.	.	CASSHPPGGNYGYTF	TGCGCCAGCAGCCATCCCCCGGGCGGAAATTATGGCTACACCTTC
TRBV4-1	TRBJ1-3	medium-sized	.	CASSREGGTGANTIYF	TGCGCCAGCAGCCGAGAAGGAGGGACCGGGGCAAACACCATATATTTT
TRBV29-1	TRBJ2-5	.	TRBD2	CSVEGTSGDQETQYF	TGCAGCGTTGAAGGTACTAGCGGGGATCAAGAGACCCAGTACTTC
TRBV13	TRBJ2-3	.	.	CASSLAFTDTQYF	TGTGCCAGCAGCTTAGCGTTCACAGATACGCAGTATTTT
TRBV27	TRBJ2-7	once	TRBD2	CASRPILGEGPYEQYF	TGTGCCAGCAGGCCGATTTTGGGGGAGGGCCCCTACGAGCAGTACTTC
TRBV6-6	TRBJ2-5	.	.	CASNERHRVGETQYF	TGTGCCAGCAACGAGAGACACCGGGTAGGGGAGACCCAGTACTTC
TRBV15	TRBJ2-7	.	TRBD2	CATSRVSKTSGTYYEQYF	TGTGCCACCAGCAGAGTATCAAAGACTAGCGGGACTTACTACGAGCAGTACTTC
TRBV11-2	TRBJ1-2	once	.	CASSRDRLYGYTF	TGTGCCAGCAGCCGTGACAGGCTCTATGGCTACACCTTC
TRBV7-2	TRBJ2-7	.	.	CASSSKYSGEQYF	TGTGCCAGCAGCTCCAAATATTCGGGGGAGCAGTACTTC
TRBV12-5	TRBJ1-1	.	.	CASGLAGPVTEAFF	TGTGCTAGTGGTTTGGCCGGTCCGGTCACTGAAGCTTTCTTT
TRBV11-2	TRBJ1-5	.	.	CASSLTRNQPQHF	TGTGCCAGCAGCTTAACGCGCAATCAGCCCCAGCATTTT
TRBV5-4	TRBJ2-4	once	TRBD1	CASSDGQGTKNIQYF	TGTGCCAGCAGCGATGGACAGGGGACGAAAAACATTCAGTACTTC
TRBV18	TRBJ2-7	.	.	CASSRAELYEQYF	TGTGCCAGCTCCCGAGCGGAGCTCTACGAGCAGTACTTC
TRBV11-2	TRBJ1-1	.	TRBD1	CASSRGQAAFF	TGTGCCAGCAGCCGGGGACAGGCGGCTTTCTTT
TRBV7-8	TRBJ2-3	.	TRBD2	CASSSLGTSGSDTQYF	TGTGCCAGCAGCAGCCTGGGGACTAGCGGGAGTGATACGCAGTATTTT
TRBV11-1	TRBJ2-5	.	.	CASSPNRAGVEETQYF	TGTGCCAGCAGCCCCAATAGGGCAGGGGTTGAGGAGACCCAGTACTTC
TRBV7-3	TRBJ1-2	once	.	CASSPDEVGGYTF	TGTGCCAGCAGCCCCGACGAGGTCGGGGGCTACACCTTC
TRBV5-5	TRBJ1-1	.	.	CASNSPPGTEAFF	TGTGCCAGCAACTCCCCCCCCGGGACTGAAGCTTTCTTT
TRBV5-1	TRBJ2-3	.	.	CASSLARGDTQYF	TGCGCCAGCAGCTTGGCCCGGGGTGATACGCAGTATTTT
TRBV5-1	TRBJ1-2	.	TRBD1	CASRGQGSNTYGYTF	TGCGCCAGCAGGGGACAGGGGAGTAACACTTATGGCTACACCTTC
TRBV2	TRBJ2-2	.	.	CASTGTRNTGELFF	TGTGCCAGCACAGGGACAAGGAACACCGGGGAGCTGTTTTTT
TRBV18	TRBJ2-2	.	.	CASSLYDPSNTGELFF	TGTGCCAGCTCATTATATGACCCCTCGAACACCGGGGAGCTGTTTTTT
TRBV7-9	TRBJ1-1	.	.	CASSSKGVMNTEAFF	TGTGCCAGCAGCTCTAAGGGCGTTATGAACACTGAAGCTTTCTTT